The present entry profiles one T cell receptor beta chain with its context. These data come from a study of blood T cell repertoires in COVID-19. Across the study: Acute and convalescent COVID-19 samples came from the United States, Italy and Spain. T cells, B-cell-depleted T cells, or PBMCs supplied cDNA or gDNA.

Source study methods: Estimated nucleated cell counts came from reference gene primer amplification. Sequencing used immunoSEQ multiplex PCR; TCRdb keeps in-frame clones, though not all of them. V and J calls and clone size are given by that table; D and trimming were obtained from the DNA. The repertoire holds fewer than 200,000 clones, just under 90% seen once, with approximately 0.93% in the top ten. Per the germline V gene, CDR1 is SGDLS and CDR2 is YYNGEE. Between the trimmed V and J ends, which lost 3 bases and 4 bases, there was a span of 10 bases. There are 13 residues in the CDR3. This chain joins TRBV9 and TRBJ1-2; weak D call: TRBD1 (6 bases). Sequenced sample: peripheral blood. This sequence was found in a young woman who had recovered from COVID-19. CDR3 residues: CASSATGSYGYTF. The CDR3 DNA sequence: TGTGCCAGCAGCGCCACAGGGAGCTATGGCTACACCTTC. Full variable domain (remainder filled in from reference TRBV9 and TRBJ1-2): DSGVTQTPKHLITATGQRVTLRCSPRSGDLSVYWYQQSLDQGLQFLIQYYNGEERAKGNILERFSAQQFPDLHSELNLSSLELGDSALYFCASSATGSYGYTFGSGTRLTVV.